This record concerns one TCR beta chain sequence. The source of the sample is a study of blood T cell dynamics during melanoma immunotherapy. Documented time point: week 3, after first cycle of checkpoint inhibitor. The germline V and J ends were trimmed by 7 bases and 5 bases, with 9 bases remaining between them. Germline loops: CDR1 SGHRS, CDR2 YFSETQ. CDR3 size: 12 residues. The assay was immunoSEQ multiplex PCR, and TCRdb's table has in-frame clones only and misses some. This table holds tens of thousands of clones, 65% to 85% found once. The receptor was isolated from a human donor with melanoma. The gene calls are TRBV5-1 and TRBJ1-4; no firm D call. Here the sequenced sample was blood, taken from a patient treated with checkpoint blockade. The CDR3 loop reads CASHQPNEKLFF. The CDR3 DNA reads TGCGCCAGCCACCAGCCGAATGAAAAACTGTTTTTT.